This T cell receptor beta chain is from a study of regulatory T cells in long-lasting Graves disease. Across the whole study: Persistent Graves' disease required over 5 years of antithyroid drugs and positive TSH receptor antibodies.

Study results and caveats: TRBV28, TRBJ1-2 and TRBJ2-5 emerged as the favored segments in persistent disease. TCR diversity was lower in persistent Graves' patients (versus newly diagnosed ones).

Time point: persistent/refractory GD, antithyroid drugs over 5 years with positive TRAb. After RNA was extracted from PBMCs, the TCR library was made from it. Tubes containing EDTA received roughly 9 milliliters of drawn peripheral blood. CDR3-region Arm-PCR and iRepertoire HTBI primers produced the TCR beta libraries. TCRdb reanalysed the multiplex PCR reads using MiXCR and keeps one entry per CDR3 protein. This sample carries over 450,000 distinct CDR3 sequences, about 22% of them seen once, and the ten largest clones take roughly 7.1%. Germline values: CDR1 LGHDT, CDR2 YNNKEL (reference sequence). With V trimmed by 1 base and J by 1 base, 5 bases remained unmatched. The CDR3 is 17 amino acids. This clonotype was seen a handful of times. Antigen specificity is unknown.

The sequencing here drew on peripheral blood mononuclear cells (PBMCs), taken when the disease was refractory, from a patient treated with antithyroid drugs. The genes are TRBV3-1 and TRBJ2-5, with 11 positions matching TRBD2. This clonotype was sampled from a female donor with Graves disease. The CDR3: CASSQVSGRGGQETQYF. The CDR3, as DNA: TGTGCCAGCAGCCAAGTTAGCGGGAGGGGCGGCCAAGAGACCCAGTACTTC.